These 21 T cell receptor beta chains share one sample of origin, sequenced in a study of PD-1 blockade in mismatch repair-deficient tumors. Here immunoSEQ multiplex PCR was the method, and the copy in TCRdb shows in-frame clones only, minus some. The repertoire consists of tens of thousands of clones, with 81% occurring once and the leading ten covering roughly 8.1%. The source was peripheral blood, collected 20 weeks after starting pembrolizumab. These receptors came from an adult with mismatch repair-deficient cancer.

A word on this clone: Mismatch with germline at one junction end may stem from a read error. This chain links TRBV7-7 with TRBJ2-3, with 7 positions matching TRBD1. This CDR3 is built from 16 residues. Germline V gene sequence: CDR1 SSHAT, CDR2 FNYEAQ (reference sequence). CDR3 amino acids: CASSLGPRGSTDTQYF. CDR3 sequence (DNA): TGTGCTAGCAGCTTAGGGCCCAGGGGGAGCACAGATACGCAGTATTTT.

The V gene is TRBV6-6, the J gene TRBJ2-7; D is perhaps TRBD1 (5 bases). V lost 7 bases to trimming and J lost 2 bases, with 12 bases between them. CDR1 is MNHNY and CDR2 is SVGAGI in the germline V gene (reference sequence). The CDR3 length is 13 residues. The CDR3 is CASTHRQTYEQYF. The CDR3 region has the DNA TGTGCCAGCACTCACAGACAGACCTACGAGCAGTACTTC.

The V and J genes are TRBV7-8 and TRBJ1-2; TRBD1 agrees at 8 bases. The length of the CDR3 is 14 residues. J lost 5 bases, V lost 4 bases, and 6 bases had no gene match. Looked up from germline, CDR1 is SGHVS and CDR2 is FQNEAQ. For the CDR3, the DNA is TGTGCCAGCAGCTCTCCAGGGGGCTGGTATGGCTACACCTTC. It yields the protein CASSSPGGWYGYTF.

The chain joins TRBV7-9 to TRBJ1-5; 7 bases are shared with TRBD1. The CDR3 length is 15 residues. The germline gives CDR1 SEHNR, CDR2 FQNEAQ (reference sequence). After removal of 1 base from V and 11 bases from J, the junction contained 11 bases not matched to a gene. CDR3 in amino acids: CASSLGRGGPGAQHF. The CDR3 bases are TGTGCCAGCAGCTTAGGCAGGGGGGGCCCAGGGGCCCAGCATTTT.

The chain has TRBV12-5 and TRBJ2-7; no clear D. V lost 4 bases to trimming and J lost 2 bases, with 15 bases between them. Germline values: CDR1 LGHNT, CDR2 FRNRAP. The CDR3 extends over 15 amino acids. CDR3 DNA: TGTGCTAGTGGTTACGGAGTGTTAGGAGCCTACGAGCAGTACTTC. Its translation is CASGYGVLGAYEQYF.

This clone was observed a single time. The chain links TRBV7-8 to TRBJ2-1; TRBD2 agrees at 11 bases. The CDR3 is made up of 15 amino acids. V lost 4 bases, J lost 5 bases, and 4 bases stayed unmatched. In germline, CDR1 is SGHVS, CDR2 FQNEAQ. The CDR3 reads CASSYGTSGHNEQFF. CDR3 nucleotides: TGTGCCAGCAGCTACGGGACTAGCGGACACAATGAGCAGTTCTTC. The full variable domain, completed using reference TRBV7-8 and TRBJ2-1, is GAGVSQSPRYKVAKRGQDVALRCDPISGHVSLFWYQQALGQGPEFLTYFQNEAQLDKSGLPSDRFFAERPEGSVSTLKIQRTQQEDSAVYLCASSYGTSGHNEQFFGPGTRLTVL.

The sample holds a few counts of this clone. J is TRBJ2-1 and V is TRBV30; 13 positions match TRBD2. J lost 10 bases, V lost 2 bases, and 5 bases had no gene match. Germline CDR1 is GTSNPN and CDR2 is SVGIG (reference sequence). The CDR3 extends over 14 amino acids. DNA of the CDR3: TGTGCCTGGAGTATCCAACTAGCGGGAGGGGAGCAGTTCTTC. The encoded protein is CAWSIQLAGGEQFF.

The J gene is TRBJ1-5, the V gene TRBV27; no clear D gene. This CDR3 is built from 16 residues. CDR1 and CDR2 (germline): MNHEY, SMNVEV (reference sequence). V shed 2 bases and J shed 2 bases, with 13 bases lying between them. CDR3 DNA: TGTGCCAGCAGTTTAACGGGTAGTAGGGGCAATCAGCCCCAGCATTTT. Residues: CASSLTGSRGNQPQHF.

The V call is TRBV29-1, the J call TRBJ2-2; the match to TRBD1 covers 8 bases. Germline V gene data show CDR1 as SQVTM and CDR2 as ANQGSEA. V lost 6 bases and J lost 2; bases outside the gene matches: 5. The length of the CDR3 is 14 residues. CDR3 nucleotides: TGCAGCGTCAAGGGACAGGCAAACACCGGGGAGCTGTTTTTT. The encoded protein is CSVKGQANTGELFF.

The V call is TRBV27, the J call TRBJ2-7; 10 bases fit TRBD2. Unmatched junction bases numbered 8, after V lost 3 bases and J lost 6 bases. The CDR3 spans 15 residues. From germline, CDR1 is MNHEY and CDR2 SMNVEV (reference sequence). Here the CDR3 DNA reads TGTGCCAGCAGTTTGGTACTAGCGGGAATAGGCGAGCAGTACTTC. Translation gives CASSLVLAGIGEQYF.

The J gene is TRBJ2-1, the V gene TRBV4-3; maybe TRBD2 (6 bases). V dropped 0 bases and J dropped 13 bases, with 16 bases sitting between them. Germline V gives CDR1 LGHNA, CDR2 YSLEER. CDR3 length: 14 amino acids. In DNA form, the CDR3 reads TGCGCCAGCAGCCAAGAGTTCCGGGAGAACTCTCAGTTCTTC. Residues: CASSQEFRENSQFF.

The V gene is TRBV5-1, the J gene TRBJ2-1, with 10 bases that match TRBD2. The V gene end was trimmed by 2 bases and the J gene end by 7 bases; junction bases not matched to a gene: 12. CDR3 length: 17 residues. Germline V CDR1 and CDR2: SGHRS, YFSETQ. The CDR3 region is CASSFLGAGGPNNEQFF. The CDR3 bases are TGCGCCAGCAGCTTCCTAGGAGCGGGAGGGCCGAATAATGAGCAGTTCTTC. The complete variable domain, with remaining parts taken from reference TRBV5-1 and TRBJ2-1, reads KAGVTQTPRYLIKTRGQQVTLSCSPISGHRSVSWYQQTPGQGLQFLFEYFSETQRNKGNFPGRFSGRQFSNSRSEMNVSTLELGDSALYLCASSFLGAGGPNNEQFFGPGTRLTVL.

Notes on this clone: Different DNA sequences within this sample yield the same CDR3. J is TRBJ2-3 and V is TRBV7-3; tentatively, D is TRBD2 (5 bases). V lost 4 bases and J lost 0, with 11 bases in between. CDR1 is SGHTA, CDR2 FQGTGA, per germline. CDR3 length: 15 residues. As DNA, the CDR3 is TGTGCCAGCAGCTCCCGGACGGGAAGCACAGATACGCAGTATTTT. Translated, it gives CASSSRTGSTDTQYF.

The chain couples TRBV25-1 to TRBJ2-3; 10 nucleotides line up with TRBD2. Trimming cost V 7 bases and J 5 bases; bases outside gene matches: 9. Germline CDR1 reads MGHDK; CDR2 reads SYGVNS. The CDR3 sequence is 15 residues long. CDR3 nucleotides: TGTGCCAGCACCGAATTTGGACTAGCGGAAGATACGCAGTATTTT. Encoded protein: CASTEFGLAEDTQYF.

The rearrangement uses TRBV27 and TRBJ2-1; D not certain. CDR1 and CDR2 from the germline V gene are MNHEY and SMNVEV (reference sequence). The germline V and J ends were trimmed by 6 bases and 0 bases, with 15 bases remaining between them. This CDR3 region has 16 residues. In DNA, the CDR3 is TGTGCCAGCAGCCCCGGTTCCGGATACTCCTACAATGAGCAGTTCTTC. Translated: CASSPGSGYSYNEQFF.

V is TRBV19 and J is TRBJ2-2; D ambiguous. The germline V gene encodes CDR1 LNHDA and CDR2 SQIVND (reference sequence). This CDR3 contains 15 residues. The ends were cut back, 1 base at V and 0 bases at J, with 6 bases in the middle. The CDR3 nucleotides read TGTGCCAGTAGTATAGCGCCCGCGAACACCGGGGAGCTGTTTTTT. Translating it yields CASSIAPANTGELFF.

The V and J genes are TRBV19 and TRBJ1-1; tentative D call: TRBD1 (6 bases). The CDR3 consists of 15 residues. V shed 6 bases and J shed 1 base, with 15 bases lying between them. Germline V gene sequence: CDR1 LNHDA, CDR2 SQIVND (reference sequence). This CDR3 reads CASRGGAAGNTEAFF. CDR3 nucleotide sequence: TGTGCCAGTAGAGGGGGTGCCGCCGGGAACACTGAAGCTTTCTTT.

This sequence joins TRBV27 and TRBJ2-1, with D perhaps TRBD2 (6 bases). This CDR3 region has 13 residues. V lost 7 bases, J lost 6 bases, and 13 bases lay in between. Germline lookup yields CDR1 MNHEY and CDR2 SMNVEV (reference sequence). The CDR3 spells CASKDTGANEQFF. CDR3 sequence (DNA): TGTGCCAGCAAGGATACGGGAGCCAATGAGCAGTTCTTC.

The chain couples TRBV11-2 to TRBJ2-2; weak D call: TRBD1 (6 bases). Trimming removed 5 bases at V and 3 bases at J, with 10 bases between. The CDR3 runs 14 residues. CDR1 SGHAT and CDR2 FQNNGV come from the germline V gene. The CDR3 here is CASSRTEDTGELFF. CDR3 coding DNA: TGTGCCAGCAGCCGGACAGAGGACACCGGGGAGCTGTTTTTT.

CDR3 in DNA: TGTGCCAGCAGCTTAGGGGGCGACAGAAACACCGGGGAGCTGTTTTTT. Translating it yields CASSLGGDRNTGELFF. The chain uses TRBV13 and TRBJ2-2, with TRBD1 as a possible D gene (5 bases). This CDR3 is 16 amino acids long. Germline V lookup: CDR1 PRHDT, CDR2 FYEKMQ (reference sequence). V lost 0 bases to trimming and J lost 2 bases, with 10 bases between them.

This chain joins TRBV5-5 and TRBJ1-2, with D hard to call. This CDR3 comprises 11 residues. Trimming cost V 2 bases and J 7 bases, with 6 bases left between them. CDR1 and CDR2 (germline): SGHKS, YYEKEE (reference sequence). The CDR3 protein is CASSLGFGYTF. The CDR3 region has the DNA TGTGCCAGCAGCTTAGGGTTTGGCTACACCTTC.